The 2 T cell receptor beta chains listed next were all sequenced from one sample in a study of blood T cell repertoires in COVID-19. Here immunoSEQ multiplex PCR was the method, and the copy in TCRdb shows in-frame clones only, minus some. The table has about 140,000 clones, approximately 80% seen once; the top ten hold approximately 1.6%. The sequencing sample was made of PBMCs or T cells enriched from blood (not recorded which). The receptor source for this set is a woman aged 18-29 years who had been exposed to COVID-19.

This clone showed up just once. The CDR3 protein is CASSSGLAGGNEQFF. The CDR3 nucleotides are TGTGCCAGCAGCTCGGGACTAGCAGGAGGGAATGAGCAGTTCTTC. The rearrangement links TRBV5-6 to TRBJ2-1, with TRBD2 matching 9 bases. After removal of 3 bases from V and 7 bases from J, the junction contained 8 bases not matched to a gene. The CDR3 totals 15 residues. In germline, CDR1 is SGHDT, CDR2 YYEEEE.

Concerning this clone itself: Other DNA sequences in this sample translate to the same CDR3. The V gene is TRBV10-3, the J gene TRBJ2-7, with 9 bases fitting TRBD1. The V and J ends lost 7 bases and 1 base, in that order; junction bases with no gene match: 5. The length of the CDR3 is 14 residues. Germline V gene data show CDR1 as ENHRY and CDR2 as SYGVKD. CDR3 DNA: TGTGCCATCAATCCGGGACAGGGATCCTACGAGCAGTACTTC. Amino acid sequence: CAINPGQGSYEQYF.